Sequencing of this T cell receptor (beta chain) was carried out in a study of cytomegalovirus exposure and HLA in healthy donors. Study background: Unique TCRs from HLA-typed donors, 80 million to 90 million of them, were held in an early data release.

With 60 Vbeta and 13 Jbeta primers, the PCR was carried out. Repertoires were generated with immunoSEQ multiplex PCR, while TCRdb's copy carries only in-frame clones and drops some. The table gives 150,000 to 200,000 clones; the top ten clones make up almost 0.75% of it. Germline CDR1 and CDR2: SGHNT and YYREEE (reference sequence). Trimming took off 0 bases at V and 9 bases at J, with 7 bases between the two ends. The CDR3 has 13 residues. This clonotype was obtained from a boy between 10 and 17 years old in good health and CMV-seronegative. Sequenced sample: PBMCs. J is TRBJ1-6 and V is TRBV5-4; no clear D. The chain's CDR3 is CASSLGRVSPLHF. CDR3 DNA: TGTGCCAGCAGCTTGGGTCGGGTTTCACCCCTCCACTTT.